The rows below give T cell receptor beta chains drawn from one sample of a study of control samples from healthy donors and cancer patients. The method was immunoSEQ multiplex PCR; TCRdb's version includes in-frame clones alone and lacks a portion of them. The table includes roughly 100,000 clones, roughly four fifths detected once. The sequenced material came from blood. The receptors here all came from a woman aged 45-59 years in good health. Each CDR3 is given with its conserved first and last residue. The order of the fields is V gene, J gene, clone size, D gene, CDR3 DNA, CDR3 protein. D genes are given only for firm matches. The size of a clone is reported for some rows only, either as once, few or many, or as a class for expanded clones.

TRBV27	TRBJ1-2	-	-	TGTGCCAGCAGTTTGTCGGGGGACTATGGCTACACCTTC	CASSLSGDYGYTF
TRBV2	TRBJ2-1	few	-	TGTGCCAGCAGTGAGCGAGGGCCGGATGAGCAGTTCTTC	CASSERGPDEQFF
TRBV19	TRBJ2-5	-	TRBD2	TGTGCCAGTAGTACTATGCCCGGACTAGCGGTAGAGACCCAGTACTTC	CASSTMPGLAVETQYF
TRBV6-2/TRBV6-3	TRBJ2-5	-	-	TGTGCCAGCAGTCCAGGAGAGACCCAGTACTTC	CASSPGETQYF
TRBV7-5	TRBJ2-5	-	-	TGTGCCAGAAGCTTCACTCAGACAGGGGGCTGTGAGACCCAGTACTTC	CARSFTQTGGCETQYF
TRBV2	TRBJ1-5	-	-	TGTGCCAGCAGTGAAGGGGGGGCGGGCAATCAGCCCCAGCATTTT	CASSEGGAGNQPQHF
TRBV7-9	TRBJ2-2	few	-	TGTGCCAGCAGCTTGACGAACACCGGGGAGCTGTTTTTT	CASSLTNTGELFF
TRBV7-2	TRBJ2-3	-	TRBD2	TGTGCCAGCAGCGGGCGGGTCCTAGCGGGAGCCCGCAGGAATACGCAGTATTTT	CASSGRVLAGARRNTQYF
TRBV4-2	TRBJ1-1	-	-	TGTGCCAGCAGCCAAGATACAAGCAACACTGAAGCTTTCTTT	CASSQDTSNTEAFF
TRBV6-1	TRBJ1-2	-	TRBD1	TGTGCCAGCAGTGAAGCGTGGACAGGGTTTGCTCGCTATGGCTACACCTTC	CASSEAWTGFARYGYTF
TRBV6-5	TRBJ2-7	-	-	TGTGCCAGCAGGGTCGGGGGCGAAAAAACTAAGCAGTACTTC	CASRVGGEKTKQYF
TRBV19	TRBJ1-1	-	-	TGTGCCAGTAGTATTGAGCTGAACACTGAAGCTTTCTTT	CASSIELNTEAFF
TRBV6-2/TRBV6-3	TRBJ2-3	-	TRBD2	TGTGCCAGCAGTTACGGGACTAGCGAAGTCACAGATACGCAGTATTTT	CASSYGTSEVTDTQYF
TRBV5-1	TRBJ1-1	-	-	TGCGCCAGCAGCTTGGGACAGATAAACACTGAAGCTTTCTTT	CASSLGQINTEAFF
TRBV27	TRBJ2-2	-	TRBD2	TGTGCCAGCAGTTTTTCTAGCGGGAGGGCGTATACCGGGGAGCTGTTTTTT	CASSFSSGRAYTGELFF
TRBV5-1	TRBJ2-7	-	TRBD2	TGCGCCAGCAGCTTGGGGGCTAGCGGGGGGGAAATGGAGCAGTACTTC	CASSLGASGGEMEQYF
TRBV29-1	TRBJ2-7	few	-	TGCAGCGTTGATGGTCTTTCCCAGGGTGACGAGCAGTACTTC	CSVDGLSQGDEQYF
TRBV19	TRBJ1-5	-	-	TGTGCCAGTAGTAATATCGGCAATCAGCCCCAGCATTTT	CASSNIGNQPQHF
TRBV5-5	TRBJ2-2	-	TRBD2	TGTGCCAGCAGCTCACAAGGACTAGCGGGAGGGTACACCGGGGAGCTGTTTTTT	CASSSQGLAGGYTGELFF